Sequencing of this T cell receptor (beta chain) was carried out in a study of blood T cell repertoires in COVID-19. Study at large: COVID-19 samples from acute and convalescent phases originated in the United States, Italy and Spain. From T cells, B-cell-depleted T cells, or PBMCs came the material, which was cDNA or gDNA.

There are 12 residues in the CDR3. Germline CDR1 is SQVTM and CDR2 is ANQGSEA. V lost 6 bases to trimming and J lost 7 bases, with 13 bases between them. In the source study's methods: Using reference gene primer amplification, nucleated cell counts were estimated. Clones were sequenced by immunoSEQ multiplex PCR, and TCRdb holds only the in-frame ones, with some missing. V and J calls and clone size are copied from that table; D and trimming were computed from the DNA. The sample yields about 73,000 clones, 65% to 90% seen once. The rearrangement uses TRBV29-1 and TRBJ2-1; D ambiguous. Sequenced: peripheral blood. This sequence originates from a woman aged 55-75 years with acute or convalescent COVID-19. CDR3 region: CSVHQDVNEQFF. The CDR3 bases are TGCAGCGTCCACCAGGATGTGAATGAGCAGTTCTTC.